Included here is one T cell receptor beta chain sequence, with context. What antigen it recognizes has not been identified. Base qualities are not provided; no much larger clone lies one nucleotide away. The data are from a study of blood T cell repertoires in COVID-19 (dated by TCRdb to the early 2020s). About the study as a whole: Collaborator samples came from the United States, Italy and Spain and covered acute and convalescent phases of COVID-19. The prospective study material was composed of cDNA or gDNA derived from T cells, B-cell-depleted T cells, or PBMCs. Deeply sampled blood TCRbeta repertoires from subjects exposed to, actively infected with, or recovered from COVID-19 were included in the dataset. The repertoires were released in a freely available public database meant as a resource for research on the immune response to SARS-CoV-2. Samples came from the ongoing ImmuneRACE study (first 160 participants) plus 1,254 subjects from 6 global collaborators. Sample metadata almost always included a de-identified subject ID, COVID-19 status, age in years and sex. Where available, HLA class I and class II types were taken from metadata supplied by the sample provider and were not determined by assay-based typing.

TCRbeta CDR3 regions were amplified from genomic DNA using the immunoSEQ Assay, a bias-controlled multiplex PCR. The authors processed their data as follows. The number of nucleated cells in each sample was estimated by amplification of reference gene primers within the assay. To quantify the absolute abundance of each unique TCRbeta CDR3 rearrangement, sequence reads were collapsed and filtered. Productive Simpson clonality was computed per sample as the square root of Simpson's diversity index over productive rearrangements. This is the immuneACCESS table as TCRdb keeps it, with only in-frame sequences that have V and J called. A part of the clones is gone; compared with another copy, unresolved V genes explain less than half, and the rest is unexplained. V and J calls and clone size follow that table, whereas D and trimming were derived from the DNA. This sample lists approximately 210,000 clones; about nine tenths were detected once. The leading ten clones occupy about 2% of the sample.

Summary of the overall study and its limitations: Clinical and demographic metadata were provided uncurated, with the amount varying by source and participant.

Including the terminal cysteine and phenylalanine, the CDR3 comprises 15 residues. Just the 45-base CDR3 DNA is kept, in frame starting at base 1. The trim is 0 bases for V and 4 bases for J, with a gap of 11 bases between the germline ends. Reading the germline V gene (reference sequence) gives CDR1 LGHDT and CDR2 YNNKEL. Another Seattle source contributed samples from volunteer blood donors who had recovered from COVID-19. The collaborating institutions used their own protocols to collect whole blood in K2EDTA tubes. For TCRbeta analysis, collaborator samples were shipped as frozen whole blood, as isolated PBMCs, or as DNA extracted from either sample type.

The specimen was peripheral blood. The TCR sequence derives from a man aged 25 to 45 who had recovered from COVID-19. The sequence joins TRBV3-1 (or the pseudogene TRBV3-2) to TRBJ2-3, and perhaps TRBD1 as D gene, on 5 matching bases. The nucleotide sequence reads TGTGCCAGCAGCCAAGAAGAATACAGGCCAGATACGCAGTATTTT. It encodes CASSQEEYRPDTQYF.